This T cell receptor beta chain is from a study of blood T cell repertoires in COVID-19. Germline V gene data show CDR1 as SGHRS and CDR2 as YFSETQ. This CDR3 has 18 amino acids. V lost 0 bases to trimming and J lost 0 bases; unmatched junction nucleotides: 8. Sequenced by immunoSEQ multiplex PCR; TCRdb stores in-frame clones only, minus some. This sample yields some 150,000 clones, of which about nine tenths are seen a single time; over 35% belongs to the top ten. The chain employs TRBV5-1 and TRBJ1-1, with TRBD1 matching over 10 bases. This receptor was taken from a man over 45 who had recovered from COVID-19. The material sequenced was peripheral blood. As DNA, the CDR3 is TGCGCCAGCAGCTTGGTTTACGGACAGGGGGATATGAACACTGAAGCTTTCTTT. This codes for CASSLVYGQGDMNTEAFF.